A single sample is the source of the 32 T cell receptor beta chains below, sequenced in a study of technical replicates of blood from a few donors. Clones were read by immunoSEQ multiplex PCR, and TCRdb kept only the in-frame ones, dropping some. The table has roughly 70,000 clones, about 90% seen once. The specimen sequenced was T cells isolated from PBMCs. Receptor source: a human donor in good health.

The chain carries TRBV30 and TRBJ2-1; 7 nucleotides match TRBD1. The V gene's germline CDR1 is GTSNPN and CDR2 SVGIG (reference sequence). V gave up 0 bases and J gave up 6 bases; unmatched junction bases: 8. The CDR3 has 15 residues. CDR3 nucleotides: TGTGCCTGGAGTGTCCTCCCGGGACAGATCAATGAGCAGTTCTTC. Residues: CAWSVLPGQINEQFF.

This sequence joins TRBV9 and TRBJ1-1; D might be TRBD1 (5 bases). Trimming took 0 bases from V and 4 from J, leaving 13 bases between them. Germline V gene data show CDR1 as SGDLS and CDR2 as YYNGEE. The CDR3 contains 15 residues. The CDR3 DNA follows: TGTGCCAGCAGCGTAGTAGACAGTGGAAGCACTGAAGCTTTCTTT. Its translation: CASSVVDSGSTEAFF.

V gene TRBV27 combines with J gene TRBJ2-7, with TRBD1 identical over 9 bases. The CDR3 runs 14 residues. Germline lookup yields CDR1 MNHEY and CDR2 SMNVEV (reference sequence). Trimming at V came to 5 bases and at J to 4 bases, leaving 6 bases not matched to a gene. The chain's CDR3 is CASSRDRDLYEQYF. The CDR3 DNA sequence: TGTGCCAGCAGTAGGGACAGGGATTTGTACGAGCAGTACTTC.

The chain carries TRBV6-6 and TRBJ2-2; D is undetermined. Trimming cost V 4 bases and J 4 bases, with 10 bases left between them. CDR3 length: 14 residues. Germline lookup yields CDR1 MNHNY and CDR2 SVGAGI (reference sequence). In DNA, the CDR3 is TGTGCCAGCAGTTGGTTACAGACCACCGGGGAGCTGTTTTTT. Translation: CASSWLQTTGELFF.

The chain uses TRBV6-5 and TRBJ2-7; D perhaps matches TRBD2 (5 bases). This CDR3 contains 11 residues. V gave up 6 bases and J gave up 11 bases, with 14 bases separating them. Germline CDR1 reads MNHEY; CDR2 reads SVGAGI. CDR3 residues: CASRGAGPEYF. The CDR3 coding sequence is TGTGCCAGCAGAGGTGCGGGCCCCGAGTACTTC.

The chain combines TRBV15 with TRBJ1-1; possible D gene TRBD1, 6 bases. This CDR3 region has 15 residues. Germline V lookup: CDR1 LNHNV, CDR2 YYDKDF (reference sequence). V was shortened by 3 bases and J by 0 bases, with 11 bases between the two germline ends. DNA of the CDR3: TGTGCCACCAGCAGCCAACAGGGCATGAACACTGAAGCTTTCTTT. Translated, it gives CATSSQQGMNTEAFF.

In its sample, this clone was seen once. At one boundary the junction diverges from the germline segment, which might be a read error. J is TRBJ2-7 and V is TRBV7-9; 7 positions agree with TRBD1. Germline values: CDR1 SEHNR, CDR2 FQNEAQ (reference sequence). CDR3 size: 14 residues. CDR3 sequence reads: CASSPERTGYGQYF. The CDR3 DNA sequence: TGTGCCAGCAGCCCCGAAAGGACAGGATACGGGCAGTACTTC. Together with reference TRBV7-9 and TRBJ2-7, the CDR3 gives the full variable domain: DTGVSQNPRHKITKRGQNVTFRCDPISEHNRLYWYRQTLGQGPEFLTYFQNEAQLEKSRLLSDRFSAERPKGSFSTLEIQRTEQGDSAMYLCASSPERTGYGQYFGPGTRLTVT.

The chain links TRBV5-4 to TRBJ2-3; 9 bases align to TRBD2. Germline trimming cut 4 bases from V and 2 bases from J; bases unmatched to any gene: 14. This CDR3 contains 18 residues. The germline V gene has CDR1 SGHNT and CDR2 YYREEE (reference sequence). The CDR3 protein is CASSSIAGDFRNTDTQYF. Written as DNA, the CDR3 is TGTGCCAGCAGCAGTATAGCGGGAGATTTTCGGAACACAGATACGCAGTATTTT.

V usage is TRBV28 and J usage is TRBJ2-1; the D gene is possibly TRBD1 (6 bases). Trimming shortened V by 7 bases and J by 4 bases, and 14 bases separated the two germline ends. The germline gives CDR1 MDHEN, CDR2 SYDVKM. The CDR3 has 14 amino acids. CDR3 region: CASTRGQGYNEQFF. CDR3 DNA sequence: TGTGCCAGCACGAGGGGTCAGGGGTACAATGAGCAGTTCTTC.

The chain employs TRBV28 and TRBJ1-1; the D gene is possibly TRBD1 (6 bases). Germline V gives CDR1 MDHEN, CDR2 SYDVKM. The CDR3 has 14 residues. V was pared by 6 bases and J by 1 base, with 12 bases between. The chain's CDR3 is CASSPTGKNTEAFF. CDR3 nucleotide sequence: TGTGCCAGCAGCCCTACAGGGAAGAACACTGAAGCTTTCTTT.

This rearrangement joins TRBV7-9 to TRBJ2-2, with D unclear. The germline CDR1 and CDR2 sequences are SEHNR and FQNEAQ (reference sequence). V was cut by 4 bases and J by 0 bases, with 9 bases left in between. The CDR3 has 15 residues. CDR3 in amino acids: CASSSLAPNTGELFF. In DNA, the CDR3 is TGTGCCAGCAGCTCTTTGGCTCCGAACACCGGGGAGCTGTTTTTT. The entire variable domain, with the rest obtained from reference TRBV7-9 and TRBJ2-2, is as follows: DTGVSQNPRHKITKRGQNVTFRCDPISEHNRLYWYRQTLGQGPEFLTYFQNEAQLEKSRLLSDRFSAERPKGSFSTLEIQRTEQGDSAMYLCASSSLAPNTGELFFGEGSRLTVL.

The chain is built from TRBV13 and TRBJ1-1, with D unclear. Germline CDR1 reads PRHDT; CDR2 reads FYEKMQ (reference sequence). Between the trimmed V and J ends, which lost 3 bases and 1 base, there was a span of 9 bases. This CDR3 has 14 amino acids. CDR3 sequence: CASSFLYGNTEAFF. DNA of the CDR3: TGTGCCAGCAGCTTTCTTTACGGGAACACTGAAGCTTTCTTT.

This chain connects TRBV7-2 to TRBJ1-1; D remains ambiguous. In germline, CDR1 is SGHTA, CDR2 FQGNSA. The V end lost 2 bases, the J end lost 3 bases, and 10 bases lay between the germline ends. The CDR3 is 14 amino acids. The DNA of the CDR3 is TGTGCCAGCAGCTTAACCGGGATTTACACTGAAGCTTTCTTT. This sequence encodes CASSLTGIYTEAFF.

This clone appeared once. This chain uses TRBV29-1 with TRBJ2-1, with 11 nucleotides matching TRBD2. The CDR3 consists of 15 residues. J lost 4 bases, V lost 2 bases, and 4 bases had no gene match. In germline, CDR1 is SQVTM, CDR2 ANQGSEA. CDR3 region: CSVEKTSGTYNEQFF. The CDR3, as DNA: TGCAGCGTTGAAAAGACTAGCGGGACGTACAATGAGCAGTTCTTC.

The CDR3: CASSLSSGGGSNQPQHF. The CDR3 DNA is TGTGCCAGCAGTTTATCTTCGGGGGGGGGTAGCAATCAGCCCCAGCATTTT. The chain recombines TRBV27 with TRBJ1-5; D might be TRBD1 (5 bases). This CDR3 is built from 17 residues. Per the germline V gene, CDR1 is MNHEY and CDR2 is SMNVEV (reference sequence). V was trimmed by 0 bases and J by 0 bases, leaving 12 bases between them.

V gene TRBV5-1 combines with J gene TRBJ2-7; 8 nucleotides agree with TRBD2. This CDR3 comprises 14 residues. J lost 1 base, V lost 4 bases, and 4 bases had no gene match. Germline V gives CDR1 SGHRS, CDR2 YFSETQ. The CDR3 DNA follows: TGCGCCAGCAGCCCGGGACTAGGTTCCTACGAGCAGTACTTC. It yields the protein CASSPGLGSYEQYF.

The J gene is TRBJ1-1, the V gene TRBV11-2; no definite D call. Germline values: CDR1 SGHAT, CDR2 FQNNGV. Between the trimmed V and J ends, which lost 4 bases and 1 base, there was a span of 10 bases. The CDR3 loop spans 14 amino acids. The CDR3 protein is CASSSSLKNTEAFF. The CDR3 DNA reads TGTGCCAGCAGCTCATCACTGAAGAACACTGAAGCTTTCTTT.

This clone has more than one count but fewer than ten. The CDR3 nucleotides are TGTGCCATCAGTAAGACAGAGACAGAAGCTTTCTTT. It translates to CAISKTETEAFF. The J gene is TRBJ1-1, the V gene TRBV10-3; D might be TRBD1 (5 bases). Looked up from germline, CDR1 is ENHRY and CDR2 is SYGVKD. The CDR3 runs to 12 residues. Trimming took off 5 bases at V and 8 bases at J, with 12 bases between the two ends.

The rearrangement joins TRBV11-2 to TRBJ1-1; D is undetermined. The germline V gene has CDR1 SGHAT and CDR2 FQNNGV. Trimming cost V 5 bases and J 2 bases, with 12 bases left between them. This CDR3 is 14 amino acids long. The CDR3 nucleotides are TGTGCCAGCAGCCCCACTGGGCCCAACACTGAAGCTTTCTTT. Its translation: CASSPTGPNTEAFF. The full variable domain, with the rest looked up from reference TRBV11-2 and TRBJ1-1, is EAGVAQSPRYKIIEKRQSVAFWCNPISGHATLYWYQQILGQGPKLLIQFQNNGVVDDSQLPKDRFSAERLKGVDSTLKIQPAKLEDSAVYLCASSPTGPNTEAFFGQGTRLTVV.

The chain carries TRBV2 and TRBJ2-3; TRBD1 matches 10 bases. From germline, CDR1 is SNHLY and CDR2 FYNNEI. The CDR3 is 14 amino acids. V was clipped by 6 bases and J by 3 bases; unmatched bases: 3. The CDR3 protein is CASREDRGTDTQYF. The CDR3 DNA follows: TGTGCCAGCAGGGAGGACAGGGGGACAGATACGCAGTATTTT.

The chain links TRBV4-1 to TRBJ1-5; D gene uncertain. V gave up 2 bases and J gave up 0 bases, with 17 bases separating them. The CDR3 is 18 residues long. Germline-derived CDR1 and CDR2 are MGHRA and YSYEKL. The DNA for the CDR3 is TGCGCCAGCAGCCAACTACCCCCGACACCGTATAGCAATCAGCCCCAGCATTTT. Translating gives CASSQLPPTPYSNQPQHF.

J is TRBJ2-3 and V is TRBV5-4, with TRBD2 matching over 7 bases. The CDR3 is 17 amino acids. V trimming: 4 bases; J trimming: 1 base; junction bases outside the gene matches: 12. Germline V gene sequence: CDR1 SGHNT, CDR2 YYREEE (reference sequence). The CDR3 sequence is CASSIKRDFRGTDTQYF. The DNA for the CDR3 is TGTGCCAGCAGCATCAAGCGGGACTTCAGGGGCACAGATACGCAGTATTTT.

The V and J genes are TRBV7-2 and TRBJ2-5; 8 bases map to TRBD1. CDR1 and CDR2 from the germline V gene are SGHTA and FQGNSA. CDR3 length equals 15 residues. The ends lost 5 bases at V and 5 bases at J; junction bases unmatched: 10. CDR3 DNA sequence: TGTGCCAGCAGCCCACCCGGGACAGGATCCGAGACCCAGTACTTC. Translating it yields CASSPPGTGSETQYF.

V is TRBV5-4 and J is TRBJ2-7; weak D call: TRBD2 (6 bases). The CDR3 contains 14 residues. Germline V CDR1 and CDR2: SGHNT, YYREEE (reference sequence). Trimming removed 2 bases at V and 3 bases at J, with 12 bases between. As DNA, the CDR3 is TGTGCCAGCAGCTTAACGGGAGAGAGCTACGAGCAGTACTTC. Translated: CASSLTGESYEQYF.

The chain has TRBV12-5 and TRBJ2-7, with D hard to call. The CDR3 covers 13 residues. Trimming pared 5 bases from V and 7 bases from J, leaving 15 bases between. Germline lookup yields CDR1 LGHNT and CDR2 FRNRAP. CDR3 in DNA: TGTGCTAGTGGTCTAATCAATACCTCGGAGCAGTACTTC. The encoded protein is CASGLINTSEQYF.

The CDR3 reads CASSLAGSNTEAFF. The CDR3 coding sequence is TGCGCCAGCAGCTTGGCAGGATCGAACACTGAAGCTTTCTTT. The chain links TRBV5-1 to TRBJ1-1; no clear D gene. V was pared by 0 bases and J by 1 base, with 7 bases between. Germline lookup yields CDR1 SGHRS and CDR2 YFSETQ. The CDR3 spans 14 residues.

The V call is TRBV4-1, the J call TRBJ1-4, with 9 bases lining up with TRBD1. V lost 4 bases, J lost 3 bases, and 9 bases stayed unmatched. Germline V gene data show CDR1 as MGHRA and CDR2 as YSYEKL. The CDR3 covers 17 residues. The CDR3 nucleotides are TGCGCCAGCAGCCGGACAGGGGCGAGCTTATCTAATGAAAAACTGTTTTTT. Translation: CASSRTGASLSNEKLFF.

The chain is built from TRBV7-9 and TRBJ1-1; 11 bases agree with TRBD1. J was trimmed by 12 bases and V by 5 bases; bases with no gene match: 2. This CDR3 has 11 residues. Germline V gives CDR1 SEHNR, CDR2 FQNEAQ (reference sequence). The CDR3 coding sequence is TGTGCCAGCAGCCGGGACAGGGGGTCTTTCTTT. Residues: CASSRDRGSFF.

This rearrangement joins TRBV21-1 to TRBJ2-3; the table calls TRBD2, which could not be checked here. TRBV21-1 is described as a pseudogene. CDR3 length: 17 amino acids. CDR3 nucleotides: TGTGCCAGCAGCAAAGCTCCACTAGCGGCCGGGTTCGGTACGCAGTATTTT. Amino acid sequence: CASSKAPLAAGFGTQYF.

This clone appeared a single time. The chain joins TRBV6-1 to TRBJ2-2; D is unclear. V lost 7 bases and J lost 6, with 6 bases in between. The CDR3 loop spans 11 amino acids. CDR1 is MNHNS, CDR2 SASEGT, per germline. The CDR3 sequence is CASTRSGELFF. DNA for the CDR3: TGTGCCAGCACGCGGTCCGGGGAGCTGTTTTTT.

The V call is TRBV5-1, the J call TRBJ2-7; 12 bases agree with TRBD2. Germline-derived CDR1 and CDR2 are SGHRS and YFSETQ. J was trimmed by 4 bases and V by 0 bases; bases with no gene match: 5. CDR3 length: 16 residues. The CDR3 region is CASSLGGTSGQYEQYF. The CDR3 bases are TGCGCCAGCAGCTTGGGGGGGACTAGCGGGCAGTACGAGCAGTACTTC.

The chain uses TRBV10-3 and TRBJ1-2; the match to TRBD1 covers 10 bases. Germline V gene sequence: CDR1 ENHRY, CDR2 SYGVKD. Unmatched junction bases numbered 2, after V lost 8 bases and J lost 2 bases. CDR3 length equals 13 residues. CDR3 DNA sequence: TGTGCCATCTCGACAGGGGGCAACTATGGCTACACCTTC. It codes for CAISTGGNYGYTF.